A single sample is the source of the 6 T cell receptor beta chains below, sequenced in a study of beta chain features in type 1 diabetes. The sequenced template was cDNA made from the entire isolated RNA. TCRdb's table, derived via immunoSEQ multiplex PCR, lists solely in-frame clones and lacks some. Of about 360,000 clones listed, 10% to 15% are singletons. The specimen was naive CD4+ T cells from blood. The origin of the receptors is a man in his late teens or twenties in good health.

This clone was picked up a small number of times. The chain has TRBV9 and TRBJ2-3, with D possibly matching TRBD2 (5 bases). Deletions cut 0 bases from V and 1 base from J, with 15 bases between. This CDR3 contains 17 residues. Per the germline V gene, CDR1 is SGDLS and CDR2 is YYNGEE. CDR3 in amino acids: CASSVVEGGVGTDTQYF. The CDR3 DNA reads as TGTGCCAGCAGCGTAGTAGAGGGTGGAGTCGGCACAGATACGCAGTATTTT.

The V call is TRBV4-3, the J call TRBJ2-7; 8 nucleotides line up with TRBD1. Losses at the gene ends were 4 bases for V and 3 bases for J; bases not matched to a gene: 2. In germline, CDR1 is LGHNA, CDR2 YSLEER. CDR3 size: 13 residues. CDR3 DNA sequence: TGCGCCAGCAGCCCCGACAGGGGCTACGAGCAGTACTTC. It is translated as CASSPDRGYEQYF.

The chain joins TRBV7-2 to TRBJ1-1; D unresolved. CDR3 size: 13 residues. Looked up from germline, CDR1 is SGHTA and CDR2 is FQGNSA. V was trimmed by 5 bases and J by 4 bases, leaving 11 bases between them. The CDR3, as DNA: TGTGCCAGCAGCCTACTAGGTGGCACTGAAGCTTTCTTT. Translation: CASSLLGGTEAFF. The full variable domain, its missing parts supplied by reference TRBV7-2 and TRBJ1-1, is GAGVSQSPSNKVTEKGKDVELRCDPISGHTALYWYRQSLGQGLEFLIYFQGNSAPDKSGLPSDRFSAERTGGSVSTLTIQRTQQEDSAVYLCASSLLGGTEAFFGQGTRLTVV.

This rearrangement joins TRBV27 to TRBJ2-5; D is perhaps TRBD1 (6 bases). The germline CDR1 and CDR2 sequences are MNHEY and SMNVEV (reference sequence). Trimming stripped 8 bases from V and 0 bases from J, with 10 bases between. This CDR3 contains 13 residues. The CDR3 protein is CASAGTHQETQYF. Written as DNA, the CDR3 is TGTGCCAGCGCAGGGACACACCAAGAGACCCAGTACTTC.

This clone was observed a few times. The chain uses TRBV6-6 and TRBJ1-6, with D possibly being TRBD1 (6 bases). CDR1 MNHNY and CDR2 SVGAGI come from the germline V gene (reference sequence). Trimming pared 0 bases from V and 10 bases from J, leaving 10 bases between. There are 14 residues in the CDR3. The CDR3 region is CASSYSGTQSPLHF. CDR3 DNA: TGTGCCAGCAGTTACTCGGGGACACAATCACCCCTCCACTTT.

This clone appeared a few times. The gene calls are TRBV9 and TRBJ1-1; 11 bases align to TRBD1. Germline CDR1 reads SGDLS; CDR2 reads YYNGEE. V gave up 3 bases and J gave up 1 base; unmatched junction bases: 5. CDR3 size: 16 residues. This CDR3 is CASSDRTGGQNTEAFF. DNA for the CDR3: TGTGCCAGCAGCGACCGGACAGGGGGCCAGAACACTGAAGCTTTCTTT. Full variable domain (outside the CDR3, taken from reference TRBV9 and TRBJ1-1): DSGVTQTPKHLITATGQRVTLRCSPRSGDLSVYWYQQSLDQGLQFLIQYYNGEERAKGNILERFSAQQFPDLHSELNLSSLELGDSALYFCASSDRTGGQNTEAFFGQGTRLTVV.